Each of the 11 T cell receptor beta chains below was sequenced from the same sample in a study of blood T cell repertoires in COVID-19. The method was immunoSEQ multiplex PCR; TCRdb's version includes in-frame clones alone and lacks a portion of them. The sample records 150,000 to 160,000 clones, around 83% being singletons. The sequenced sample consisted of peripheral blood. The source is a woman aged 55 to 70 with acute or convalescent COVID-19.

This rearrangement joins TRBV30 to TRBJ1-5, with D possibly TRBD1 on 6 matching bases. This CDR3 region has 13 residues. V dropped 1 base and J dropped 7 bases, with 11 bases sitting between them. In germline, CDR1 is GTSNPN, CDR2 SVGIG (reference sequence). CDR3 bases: TGTGCCTGGAGTGGTGGGGGCGGACAGCCCCAGCATTTT. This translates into CAWSGGGGQPQHF.

The CDR3: CASSSGQGLTEAFF. Written as DNA, the CDR3 is TGTGCCAGCAGTTCCGGACAGGGCCTGACTGAAGCTTTCTTT. The V gene is TRBV6-6, the J gene TRBJ1-1; 8 bases map to TRBD1. Unmatched junction bases numbered 6, after V lost 4 bases and J lost 5 bases. This CDR3 has 14 residues. The germline gives CDR1 MNHNY, CDR2 SVGAGI (reference sequence).

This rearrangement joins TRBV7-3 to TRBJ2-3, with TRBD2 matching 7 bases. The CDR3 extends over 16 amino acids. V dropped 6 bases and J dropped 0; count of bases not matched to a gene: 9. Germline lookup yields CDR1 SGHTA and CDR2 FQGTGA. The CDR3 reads CASSFGLGPSTDTQYF. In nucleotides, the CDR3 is TGTGCCAGCAGTTTTGGACTAGGACCTAGCACAGATACGCAGTATTTT. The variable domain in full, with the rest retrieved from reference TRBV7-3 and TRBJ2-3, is GAGVSQTPSNKVTEKGKYVELRCDPISGHTALYWYRQSLGQGPEFLIYFQGTGAADDSGLPNDRFFAVRPEGSVSTLKIQRTERGDSAVYLCASSFGLGPSTDTQYFGPGTRLTVL.

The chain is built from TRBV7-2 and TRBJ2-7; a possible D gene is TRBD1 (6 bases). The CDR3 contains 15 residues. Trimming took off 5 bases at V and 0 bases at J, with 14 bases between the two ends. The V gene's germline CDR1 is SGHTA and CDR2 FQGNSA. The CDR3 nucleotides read TGTGCCAGCAGCATAGACAGGCCAAGCTCCTACGAGCAGTACTTC. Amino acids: CASSIDRPSSYEQYF.

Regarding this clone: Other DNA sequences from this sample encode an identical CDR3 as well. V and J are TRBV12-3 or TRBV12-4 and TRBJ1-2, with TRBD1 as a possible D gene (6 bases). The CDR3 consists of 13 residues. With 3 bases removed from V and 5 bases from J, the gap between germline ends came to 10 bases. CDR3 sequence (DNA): TGTGCCAGCAGTTTTGACAGGTCATATGGCTACACCTTC. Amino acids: CASSFDRSYGYTF.

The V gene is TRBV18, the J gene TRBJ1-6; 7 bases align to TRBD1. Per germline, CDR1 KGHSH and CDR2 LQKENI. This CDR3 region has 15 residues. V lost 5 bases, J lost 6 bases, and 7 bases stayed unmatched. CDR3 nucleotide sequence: TGTGCCAGCTCAAAAGACAGGGTTCGTAATTCACCCCTCCACTTT. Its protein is CASSKDRVRNSPLHF.

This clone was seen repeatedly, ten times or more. This chain's CDR3 is CASSSQGGSYNSPLHF. Here the CDR3 DNA reads TGTGCCAGCAGCTCCCAGGGAGGCTCCTATAATTCACCCCTCCACTTT. The rearrangement uses TRBV3-1 (or the pseudogene TRBV3-2) and TRBJ1-6; tentatively, D is TRBD1 (5 bases). V dropped 5 bases and J dropped 0 bases, with 11 bases sitting between them. CDR1 is LGHDT, CDR2 YNNKEL, per germline (reference sequence). The length of the CDR3 is 16 residues.

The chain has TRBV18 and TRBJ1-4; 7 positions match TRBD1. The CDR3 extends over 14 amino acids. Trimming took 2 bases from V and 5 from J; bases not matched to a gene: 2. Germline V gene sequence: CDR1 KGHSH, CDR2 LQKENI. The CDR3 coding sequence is TGTGCCAGCTCACCAGACAGGGAGAATGAAAAACTGTTTTTT. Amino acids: CASSPDRENEKLFF.

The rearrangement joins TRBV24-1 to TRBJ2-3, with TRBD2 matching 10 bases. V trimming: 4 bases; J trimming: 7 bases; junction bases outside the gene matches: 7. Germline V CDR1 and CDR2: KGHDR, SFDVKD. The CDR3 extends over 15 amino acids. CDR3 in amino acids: CATSDTSGDGYTQYF. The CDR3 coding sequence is TGTGCCACCAGTGACACTAGCGGGGATGGGTATACGCAGTATTTT.

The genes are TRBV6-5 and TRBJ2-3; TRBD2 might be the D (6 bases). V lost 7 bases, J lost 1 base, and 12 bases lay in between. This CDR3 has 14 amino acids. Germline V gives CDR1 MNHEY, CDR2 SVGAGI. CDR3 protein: CASTRLGGTDTQYF. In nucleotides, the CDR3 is TGTGCCAGCACTAGACTAGGGGGCACAGATACGCAGTATTTT.

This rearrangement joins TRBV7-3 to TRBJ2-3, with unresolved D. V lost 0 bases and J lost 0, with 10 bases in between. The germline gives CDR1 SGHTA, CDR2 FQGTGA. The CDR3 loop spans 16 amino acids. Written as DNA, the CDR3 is TGTGCCAGCAGCTTAACTGGAGTGATTAGCACAGATACGCAGTATTTT. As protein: CASSLTGVISTDTQYF.